This TCR beta chain stems from a study of blood T cell repertoires in COVID-19. The protocol was immunoSEQ multiplex PCR, while the TCRdb copy is restricted to in-frame clones and leaves out a portion. The table lists about 130,000 clones, around 87% of them singletons. Germline lookup yields CDR1 LNHNV and CDR2 YYDKDF (reference sequence). The CDR3 is 14 amino acids. Trimming removed 5 bases from V and 5 bases from J; junction bases left unmatched: 4. The clonotype was recovered from an older woman with acute or convalescent COVID-19. The J gene is TRBJ2-5, the V gene TRBV15, with TRBD2 identical over 11 bases. The sequencing input was peripheral blood. CDR3 residues: CATSELAGDETQYF. The CDR3 DNA follows: TGTGCCACCAGCGAACTAGCGGGAGATGAGACCCAGTACTTC.